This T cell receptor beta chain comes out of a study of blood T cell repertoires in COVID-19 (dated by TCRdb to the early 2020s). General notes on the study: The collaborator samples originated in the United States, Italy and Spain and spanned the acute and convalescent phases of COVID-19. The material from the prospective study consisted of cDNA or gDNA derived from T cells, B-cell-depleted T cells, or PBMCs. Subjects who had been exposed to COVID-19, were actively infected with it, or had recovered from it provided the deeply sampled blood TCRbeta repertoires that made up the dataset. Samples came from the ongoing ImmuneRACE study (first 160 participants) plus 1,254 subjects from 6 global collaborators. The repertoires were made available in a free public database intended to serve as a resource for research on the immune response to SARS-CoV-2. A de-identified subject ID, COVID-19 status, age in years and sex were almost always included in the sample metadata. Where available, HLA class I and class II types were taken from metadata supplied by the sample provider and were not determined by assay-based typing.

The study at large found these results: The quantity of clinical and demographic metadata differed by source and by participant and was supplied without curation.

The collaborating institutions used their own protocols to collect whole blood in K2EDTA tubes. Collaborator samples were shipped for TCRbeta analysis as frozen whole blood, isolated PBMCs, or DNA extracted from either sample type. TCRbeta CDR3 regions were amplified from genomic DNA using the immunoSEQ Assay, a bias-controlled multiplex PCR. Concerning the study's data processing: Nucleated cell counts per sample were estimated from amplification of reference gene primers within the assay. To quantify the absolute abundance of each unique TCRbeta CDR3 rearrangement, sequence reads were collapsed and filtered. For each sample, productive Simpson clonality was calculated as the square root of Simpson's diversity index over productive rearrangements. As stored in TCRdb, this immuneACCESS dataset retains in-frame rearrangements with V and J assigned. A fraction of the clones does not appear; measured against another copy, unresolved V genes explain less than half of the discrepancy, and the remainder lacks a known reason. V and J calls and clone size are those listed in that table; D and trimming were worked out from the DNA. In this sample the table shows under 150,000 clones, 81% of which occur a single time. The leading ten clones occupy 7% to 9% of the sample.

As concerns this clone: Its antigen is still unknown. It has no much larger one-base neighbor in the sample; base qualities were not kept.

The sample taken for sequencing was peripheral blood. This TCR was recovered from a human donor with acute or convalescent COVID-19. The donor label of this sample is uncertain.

The bases read TGTGCCAGCAGCTTAGACTCCACAGATACGCAGTATTTT. Its protein is CASSLDSTDTQYF. The chain was built from TRBV11-2 and TRBJ2-3, with no reliable assignment of the D segment. V is pared back by 0 bases and J by 2 bases, with 3 bases lying between the germline termini. Via the germline V gene, CDR1 is SGHAT and CDR2 FQNNGV. From cysteine to phenylalanine, the CDR3 is 13 amino acids long. Kept here is only the CDR3 DNA, which spans 39 bases and is read in frame from base 1.